This is a list of T cell receptor beta chains from one sample in a study of cytomegalovirus exposure and HLA in healthy donors. Data came from immunoSEQ multiplex PCR; TCRdb stores just in-frame clones and leaves some out. This sample's table has approximately 110,000 clones. The sample taken for sequencing was PBMCs. The receptors stem from a man aged 45-65 years in good health and CMV-seronegative. CDR3s include the opening cysteine and the closing phenylalanine or tryptophan. The order of the fields is D gene, clone size, J gene, V gene, CDR3 DNA, CDR3 protein. The D gene is left open where the match is weak. Size tells how often a clone was seen (once, few, many) or the class of an expanded clone, and some rows leave it out.

D gene: TRBD2
clone size: NA
J gene: TRBJ2-5
V gene: TRBV7-9
CDR3 DNA: TGTGCCAGCAGCTCCCGGGGGGGGCGTGAGACCCAGTACTTC
CDR3 protein: CASSSRGGRETQYF

D gene: NA
clone size: NA
J gene: TRBJ1-5
V gene: TRBV18
CDR3 DNA: TGTGCCAGCTCACCTGGAGGGATCGGTCAGCCCCAGCATTTT
CDR3 protein: CASSPGGIGQPQHF

D gene: TRBD2
clone size: NA
J gene: TRBJ2-7
V gene: TRBV6-1
CDR3 DNA: TGTGCCAGCAGTGTCCCCATCAGGACTAGCCTAACCTCCTACGAGCAGTACTTC
CDR3 protein: CASSVPIRTSLTSYEQYF

D gene: TRBD1
clone size: NA
J gene: TRBJ2-5
V gene: TRBV7-9
CDR3 DNA: TGTGCCAGCAGACCTGACAGGGCACGGGAGACCCAGTACTTC
CDR3 protein: CASRPDRARETQYF

D gene: NA
clone size: NA
J gene: TRBJ2-1
V gene: TRBV11-2
CDR3 DNA: TGTGCCAGCAGCCCGTGGGGCGCCAACAATGAGCAGTTCTTC
CDR3 protein: CASSPWGANNEQFF

D gene: TRBD2
clone size: NA
J gene: TRBJ2-7
V gene: TRBV6-6
CDR3 DNA: TGTGCCAGCAGGCGGGGGGGGACACAAGACTACGAGCAGTACTTC
CDR3 protein: CASRRGGTQDYEQYF

D gene: TRBD2
clone size: NA
J gene: TRBJ2-1
V gene: TRBV5-1
CDR3 DNA: TGCGCCAGCAGCCGCGGGGGGACGGACAGCTCCTACAATGAGCAGTTCTTC
CDR3 protein: CASSRGGTDSSYNEQFF

D gene: NA
clone size: NA
J gene: TRBJ2-7
V gene: TRBV5-1
CDR3 DNA: TGCGCCAGCAGCTTTCTGACAAGCTACGAGCAGTACTTC
CDR3 protein: CASSFLTSYEQYF

D gene: NA
clone size: NA
J gene: TRBJ1-1
V gene: TRBV7-2
CDR3 DNA: TGTGCCAGCAGCTTAGCAGCAAACACTGAAGCTTTCTTT
CDR3 protein: CASSLAANTEAFF

D gene: NA
clone size: NA
J gene: TRBJ1-2
V gene: TRBV9
CDR3 DNA: TGTGCCAGCAGCGTAGATTTGGGGCGGGAGGCTAACTATGGCTACACCTTC
CDR3 protein: CASSVDLGREANYGYTF

D gene: NA
clone size: medium-sized
J gene: TRBJ1-1
V gene: TRBV7-6
CDR3 DNA: TGTGCCAGCAGCCAAGACAGTTCGTTGAACACTGAAGCTTTCTTT
CDR3 protein: CASSQDSSLNTEAFF

D gene: NA
clone size: NA
J gene: TRBJ1-3
V gene: TRBV5-1
CDR3 DNA: TGCGCCAGCAGCTTGTTCCCATCCGGCTCTGGAAACACCATATATTTT
CDR3 protein: CASSLFPSGSGNTIYF

D gene: NA
clone size: NA
J gene: TRBJ1-1
V gene: TRBV4-1
CDR3 DNA: TGCGCCAGCACGGAGCAGATGAACACTGAAGCTTTCTTT
CDR3 protein: CASTEQMNTEAFF

D gene: NA
clone size: NA
J gene: TRBJ1-5
V gene: TRBV30
CDR3 DNA: TGTGCCTGGAGTGTAAGGGGTACGGTTTTCAACAATCAGCCCCAGCATTTT
CDR3 protein: CAWSVRGTVFNNQPQHF

D gene: NA
clone size: NA
J gene: TRBJ1-2
V gene: TRBV6-6
CDR3 DNA: TGTGCCAGCAGTTACTCCCGGGAAAGCTACACCTTC
CDR3 protein: CASSYSRESYTF

D gene: TRBD1
clone size: NA
J gene: TRBJ1-2
V gene: TRBV7-9
CDR3 DNA: TGTGCCAGCAGCTTACAGGGGGTTAACTATGGCTACACCTTC
CDR3 protein: CASSLQGVNYGYTF

D gene: TRBD1
clone size: NA
J gene: TRBJ1-1
V gene: TRBV9
CDR3 DNA: TGTGCCAGCAGCGTGGGGACAGGTATTTTGAACACTGAAGCTTTCTTT
CDR3 protein: CASSVGTGILNTEAFF

D gene: NA
clone size: NA
J gene: TRBJ1-2
V gene: TRBV10-3
CDR3 DNA: TGTGCCATCAGTGAATGGCAGGGGAACTATGGCTACACCTTC
CDR3 protein: CAISEWQGNYGYTF

D gene: TRBD1
clone size: NA
J gene: TRBJ1-3
V gene: TRBV19
CDR3 DNA: TGTGCCAGTGAAAACAGGGGTGCTGGAAACACCATATATTTT
CDR3 protein: CASENRGAGNTIYF

D gene: TRBD1
clone size: NA
J gene: TRBJ2-3
V gene: TRBV2
CDR3 DNA: TGTGCCAGCATTCCGACCAGACAGGGGGCAGATACGCAGTATTTT
CDR3 protein: CASIPTRQGADTQYF

D gene: TRBD1
clone size: NA
J gene: TRBJ1-5
V gene: TRBV7-8
CDR3 DNA: TGTGCCAGCAGCTTAGAGTTGGGACAGGTGGGTGATCAGCCCCAGCATTTT
CDR3 protein: CASSLELGQVGDQPQHF

D gene: TRBD1
clone size: NA
J gene: TRBJ1-2
V gene: TRBV29-1
CDR3 DNA: TGCAGCGTTGGGGGACAGGGGCAGAGCTACACCTTC
CDR3 protein: CSVGGQGQSYTF

D gene: NA
clone size: NA
J gene: TRBJ2-7
V gene: TRBV6-1
CDR3 DNA: TGTGCCTCCCTGAGGGCAGAGACCTACGAGCAGTACTTC
CDR3 protein: CASLRAETYEQYF

D gene: NA
clone size: NA
J gene: TRBJ1-1
V gene: TRBV11-2
CDR3 DNA: TGTGCCAGCAGCTGGGGCCAGGACACTGAAGCTTTCTTT
CDR3 protein: CASSWGQDTEAFF

D gene: NA
clone size: NA
J gene: TRBJ2-3
V gene: TRBV6-1
CDR3 DNA: TGTGCCAGCAGCCTATTGGGGGGAAGTTATGATACGCAGTATTTT
CDR3 protein: CASSLLGGSYDTQYF

D gene: TRBD1
clone size: NA
J gene: TRBJ1-1
V gene: TRBV6-1
CDR3 DNA: TGTGCCAGCAGTGTACAGGGGGGCGTCACTGAAGCTTTCTTT
CDR3 protein: CASSVQGGVTEAFF

D gene: NA
clone size: NA
J gene: TRBJ2-1
V gene: TRBV13
CDR3 DNA: TGTGCCAGCAGCTTAGAAACAGGGAAGAAGTACAATGAGCAGTTCTTC
CDR3 protein: CASSLETGKKYNEQFF

D gene: NA
clone size: NA
J gene: TRBJ1-3
V gene: TRBV6-5
CDR3 DNA: TGTGCCAGCAGTTACTCGACTAGCTCTGGAAACACCATATATTTT
CDR3 protein: CASSYSTSSGNTIYF

D gene: NA
clone size: NA
J gene: TRBJ2-5
V gene: TRBV23-1
CDR3 DNA: TGCGCCAGCAGTCAATGGATCTGCGGTGGTGAGACCCAGTACTTC
CDR3 protein: CASSQWICGGETQYF

D gene: TRBD1
clone size: NA
J gene: TRBJ1-1
V gene: TRBV5-4
CDR3 DNA: TGTGCCAGCAGCCCCAGGACAGGGACAGGATGGAACACTGAAGCTTTCTTT
CDR3 protein: CASSPRTGTGWNTEAFF

D gene: TRBD2
clone size: NA
J gene: TRBJ2-5
V gene: TRBV10-3
CDR3 DNA: TGTGCCATCAGTGAGTCGAAAAGCGGGGGGGCCGCGAGGGAGACCCAGTACTTC
CDR3 protein: CAISESKSGGAARETQYF

D gene: NA
clone size: NA
J gene: TRBJ2-1
V gene: TRBV18
CDR3 DNA: TGTGCCAGCTCACTAACCGACAGGCCCACCTACAATGAGCAGTTCTTC
CDR3 protein: CASSLTDRPTYNEQFF

D gene: TRBD1
clone size: NA
J gene: TRBJ2-6
V gene: TRBV10-3
CDR3 DNA: TGTGCCATCAGTCAGGGGGCTGGGGCCAACGTCCTGACTTTC
CDR3 protein: CAISQGAGANVLTF

D gene: TRBD1
clone size: NA
J gene: TRBJ2-7
V gene: TRBV2
CDR3 DNA: TGTGCCAGCAGAACGGGACAGGGGGCCTACGAGCAGTACTTC
CDR3 protein: CASRTGQGAYEQYF

D gene: NA
clone size: NA
J gene: TRBJ1-5
V gene: TRBV4-3
CDR3 DNA: TGCGCCAGCAGCCAAGAGCAGGGGAGTCAGCCCCAGCATTTT
CDR3 protein: CASSQEQGSQPQHF

D gene: NA
clone size: NA
J gene: TRBJ1-1
V gene: TRBV14
CDR3 DNA: TGTGCCAGCAGCCAAAGCGTTAGTGGGACTGAAGCTTTCTTT
CDR3 protein: CASSQSVSGTEAFF

D gene: TRBD1
clone size: NA
J gene: TRBJ1-4
V gene: TRBV6-5
CDR3 DNA: TGTGCCAGCAGTTCGGGCGGGACAGATCGGAAACTGTTTTTT
CDR3 protein: CASSSGGTDRKLFF

D gene: TRBD1
clone size: NA
J gene: TRBJ1-1
V gene: TRBV27
CDR3 DNA: TGTGCCAGCAGTAGGATTTCAGGGGGCACTGAAGCTTTCTTT
CDR3 protein: CASSRISGGTEAFF

D gene: TRBD1
clone size: NA
J gene: TRBJ2-1
V gene: TRBV5-5
CDR3 DNA: TGTGCCAGCAGCTTGGGGACAGGGGGCAATGAGCAGTTCTTC
CDR3 protein: CASSLGTGGNEQFF

D gene: NA
clone size: NA
J gene: TRBJ1-5
V gene: TRBV9
CDR3 DNA: TGTGCCAGCAGCGTAAGTGGAGCCTACAATCAGCCCCAGCATTTT
CDR3 protein: CASSVSGAYNQPQHF

D gene: TRBD1
clone size: NA
J gene: TRBJ2-7
V gene: TRBV15
CDR3 DNA: TGTGCCACCAGCAGATACGGGACAGGCCCATACGAGCAGTACTTC
CDR3 protein: CATSRYGTGPYEQYF